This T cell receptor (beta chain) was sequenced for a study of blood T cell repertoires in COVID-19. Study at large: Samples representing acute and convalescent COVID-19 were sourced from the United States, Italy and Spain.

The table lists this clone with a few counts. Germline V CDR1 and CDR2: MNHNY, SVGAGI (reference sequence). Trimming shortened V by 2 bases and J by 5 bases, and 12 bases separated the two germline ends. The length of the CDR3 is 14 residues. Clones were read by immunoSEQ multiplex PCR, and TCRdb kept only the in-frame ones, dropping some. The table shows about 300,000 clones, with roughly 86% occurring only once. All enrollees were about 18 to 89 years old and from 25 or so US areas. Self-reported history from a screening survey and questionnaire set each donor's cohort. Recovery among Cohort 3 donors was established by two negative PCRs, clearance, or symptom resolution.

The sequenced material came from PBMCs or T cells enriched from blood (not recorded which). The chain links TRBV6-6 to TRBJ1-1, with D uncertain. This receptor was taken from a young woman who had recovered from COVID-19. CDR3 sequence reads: CASSYGWASTEAFF. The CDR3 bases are TGTGCCAGCAGTTACGGGTGGGCGAGTACTGAAGCTTTCTTT.